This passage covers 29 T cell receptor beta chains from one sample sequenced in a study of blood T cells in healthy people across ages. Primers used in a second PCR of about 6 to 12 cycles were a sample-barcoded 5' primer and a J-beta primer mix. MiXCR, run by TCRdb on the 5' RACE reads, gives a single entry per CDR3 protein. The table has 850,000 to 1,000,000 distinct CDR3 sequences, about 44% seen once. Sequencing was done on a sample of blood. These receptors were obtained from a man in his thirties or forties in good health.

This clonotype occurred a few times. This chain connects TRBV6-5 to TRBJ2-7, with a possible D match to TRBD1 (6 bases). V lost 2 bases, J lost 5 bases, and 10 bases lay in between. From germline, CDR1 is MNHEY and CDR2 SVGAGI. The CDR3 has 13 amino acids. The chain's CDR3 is CASSYGRGHEQYF. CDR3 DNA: TGTGCCAGCAGTTACGGCAGGGGCCACGAGCAGTACTTC.

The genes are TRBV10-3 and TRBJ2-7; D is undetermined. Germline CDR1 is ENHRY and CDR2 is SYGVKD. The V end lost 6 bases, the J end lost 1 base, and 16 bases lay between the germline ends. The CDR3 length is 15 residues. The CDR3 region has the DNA TGTGCCATCAGCACTCGGGCGGCCGGATCCTACGAGCAGTACTTC. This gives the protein CAISTRAAGSYEQYF.

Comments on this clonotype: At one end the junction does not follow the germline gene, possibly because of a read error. For the CDR3, the DNA is TGTACCACCAGCACCGGGAACACTGAAGCTTTCTTT. It yields the protein CTTSTGNTEAFF. The chain employs TRBV15 and TRBJ1-1, with D hard to call. CDR1 is LNHNV, CDR2 YYDKDF, per germline (reference sequence). The CDR3 consists of 12 residues. Drawing the rest from reference TRBV15 and TRBJ1-1, the complete variable domain is DAMVIQNPRYQVTQFGKPVTLSCSQTLNHNVMYWYQQKSSQAPKLLFHYYDKDFNNEADTPDNFQSRRPNTSFCFLDIRSPGLGDTAMYLCTTSTGNTEAFFGQGTRLTVV.

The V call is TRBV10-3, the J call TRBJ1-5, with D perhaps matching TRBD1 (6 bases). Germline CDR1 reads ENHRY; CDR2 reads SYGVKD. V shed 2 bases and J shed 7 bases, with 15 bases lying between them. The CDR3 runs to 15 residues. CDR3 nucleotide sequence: TGTGCCATCAGTGAGGGGACACGGGACGGACAGCCCCAGCATTTT. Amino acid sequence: CAISEGTRDGQPQHF.

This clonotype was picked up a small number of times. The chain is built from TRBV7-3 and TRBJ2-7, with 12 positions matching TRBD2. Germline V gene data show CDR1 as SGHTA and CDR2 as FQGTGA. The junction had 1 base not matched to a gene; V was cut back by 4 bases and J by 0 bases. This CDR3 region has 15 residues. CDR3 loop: CASSSSGGASYEQYF. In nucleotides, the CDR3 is TGTGCCAGCAGCTCTAGCGGGGGGGCCTCCTACGAGCAGTACTTC. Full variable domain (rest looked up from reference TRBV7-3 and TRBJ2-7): GAGVSQTPSNKVTEKGKYVELRCDPISGHTALYWYRQSLGQGPEFLIYFQGTGAADDSGLPNDRFFAVRPEGSVSTLKIQRTERGDSAVYLCASSSSGGASYEQYFGPGTRLTVT.

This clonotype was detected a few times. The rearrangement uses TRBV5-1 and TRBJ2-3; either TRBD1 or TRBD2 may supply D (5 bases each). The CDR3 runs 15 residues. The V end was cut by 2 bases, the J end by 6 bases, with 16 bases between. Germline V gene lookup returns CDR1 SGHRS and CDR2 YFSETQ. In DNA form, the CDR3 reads TGCGCCAGCAGCTTCGGGACCGACCACGGGGATACGCAGTATTTT. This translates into CASSFGTDHGDTQYF.

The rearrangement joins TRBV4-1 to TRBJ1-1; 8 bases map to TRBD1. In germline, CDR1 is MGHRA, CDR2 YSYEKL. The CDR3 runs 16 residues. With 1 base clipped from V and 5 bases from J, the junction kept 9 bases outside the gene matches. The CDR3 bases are TGCGCCAGCAGCCAAGCACCGACAGGGGCCATAACTGAAGCTTTCTTT. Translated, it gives CASSQAPTGAITEAFF.

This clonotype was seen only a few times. The CDR3, as DNA: TGTGCCAGCAGCCAAACTAGCGGGGGGGCGTATGAGCAGTTCTTC. Its protein product is CASSQTSGGAYEQFF. The rearrangement uses TRBV2 and TRBJ2-1, with TRBD2 matching 13 bases. The CDR3 loop spans 15 amino acids. Trimming removed 6 bases from V and 8 bases from J; junction bases left unmatched: 7. CDR1 is SNHLY and CDR2 is FYNNEI in the germline V gene.

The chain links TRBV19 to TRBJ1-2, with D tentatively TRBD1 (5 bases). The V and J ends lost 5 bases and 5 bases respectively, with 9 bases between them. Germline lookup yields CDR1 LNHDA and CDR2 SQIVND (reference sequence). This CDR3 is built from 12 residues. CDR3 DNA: TGTGCCAGTAGTTCACAGGCGTATGGCTACACCTTC. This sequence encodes CASSSQAYGYTF.

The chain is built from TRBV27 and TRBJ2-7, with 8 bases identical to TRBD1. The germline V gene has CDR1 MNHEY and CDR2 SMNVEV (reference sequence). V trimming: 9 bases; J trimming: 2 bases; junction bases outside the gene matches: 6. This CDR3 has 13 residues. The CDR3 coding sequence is TGTGCCAGTTGGAAGGACAGGGCCTACGAGCAGTACTTC. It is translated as CASWKDRAYEQYF.

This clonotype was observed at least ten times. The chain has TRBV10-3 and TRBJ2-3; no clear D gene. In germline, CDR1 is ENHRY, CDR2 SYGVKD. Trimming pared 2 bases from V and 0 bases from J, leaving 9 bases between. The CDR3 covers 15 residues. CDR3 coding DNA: TGTGCCATCAGTGAGGGGTCAGGTAGCACAGATACGCAGTATTTT. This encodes CAISEGSGSTDTQYF.

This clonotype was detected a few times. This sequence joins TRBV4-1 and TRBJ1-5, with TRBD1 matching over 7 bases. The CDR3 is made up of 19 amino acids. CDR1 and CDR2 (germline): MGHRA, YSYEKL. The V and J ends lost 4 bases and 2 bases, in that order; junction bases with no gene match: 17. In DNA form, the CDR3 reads TGCGCCAGCAGCCCTATTGGGCGGAGGGGGCTAAAGGGCAATCAGCCCCAGCATTTT. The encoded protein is CASSPIGRRGLKGNQPQHF.

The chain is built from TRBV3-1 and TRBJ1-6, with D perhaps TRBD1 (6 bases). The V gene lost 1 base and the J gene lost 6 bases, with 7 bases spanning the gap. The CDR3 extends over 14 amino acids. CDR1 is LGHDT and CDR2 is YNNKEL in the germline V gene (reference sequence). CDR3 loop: CASSQGQANSPLHF. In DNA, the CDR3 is TGTGCCAGCAGCCAAGGACAGGCTAATTCACCCCTCCACTTT.

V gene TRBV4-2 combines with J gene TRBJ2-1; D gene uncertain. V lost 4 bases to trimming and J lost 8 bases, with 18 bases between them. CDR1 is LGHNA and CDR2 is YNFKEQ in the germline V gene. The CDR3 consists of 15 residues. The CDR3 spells CASSRRRPTSHEQFF. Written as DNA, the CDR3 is TGTGCCAGCAGCCGCCGAAGACCGACGAGTCATGAGCAGTTCTTC.

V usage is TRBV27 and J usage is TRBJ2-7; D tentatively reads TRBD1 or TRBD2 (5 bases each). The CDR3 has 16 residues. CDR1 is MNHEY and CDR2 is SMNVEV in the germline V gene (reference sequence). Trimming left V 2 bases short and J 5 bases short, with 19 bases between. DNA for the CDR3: TGTGCCAGCAGTTTAGTTCTGGGGACGAAGGGCAACGAGCAGTACTTC. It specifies CASSLVLGTKGNEQYF.

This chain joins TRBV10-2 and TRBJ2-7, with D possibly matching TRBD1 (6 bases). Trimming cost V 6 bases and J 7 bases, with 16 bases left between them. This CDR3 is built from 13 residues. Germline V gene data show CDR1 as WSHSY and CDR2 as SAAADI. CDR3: CASSEPGVEEQYF. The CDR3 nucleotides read TGCGCCAGCAGCGAGCCAGGGGTAGAGGAGCAGTACTTC.

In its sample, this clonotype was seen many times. For the CDR3, the DNA is TGCAGTGCCTTGGGGTATACGAACTATGGCTACACCTTC. This translates into CSALGYTNYGYTF. The genes are TRBV20-1 and TRBJ1-2, with D uncertain. Germline V lookup: CDR1 DFQATT, CDR2 SNEGSKA (reference sequence). CDR3 length: 13 amino acids. Trimming took 6 bases from V and 2 from J, leaving 13 bases between them.

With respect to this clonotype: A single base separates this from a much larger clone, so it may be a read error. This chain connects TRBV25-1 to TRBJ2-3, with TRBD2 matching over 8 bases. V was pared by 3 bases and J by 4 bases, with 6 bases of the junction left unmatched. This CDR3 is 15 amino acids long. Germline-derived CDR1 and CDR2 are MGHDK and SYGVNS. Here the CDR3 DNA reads TGTGCCAGCAGTGATGGGACTAGGGTCCCAGATACGCAGTATTTT. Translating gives CASSDGTRVPDTQYF.

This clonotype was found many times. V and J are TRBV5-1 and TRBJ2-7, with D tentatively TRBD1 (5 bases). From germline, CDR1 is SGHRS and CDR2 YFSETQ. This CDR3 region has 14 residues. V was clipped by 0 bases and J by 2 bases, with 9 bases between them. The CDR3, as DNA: TGCGCCAGCAGCTTGGGGACAAATACCTACGAGCAGTACTTC. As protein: CASSLGTNTYEQYF.

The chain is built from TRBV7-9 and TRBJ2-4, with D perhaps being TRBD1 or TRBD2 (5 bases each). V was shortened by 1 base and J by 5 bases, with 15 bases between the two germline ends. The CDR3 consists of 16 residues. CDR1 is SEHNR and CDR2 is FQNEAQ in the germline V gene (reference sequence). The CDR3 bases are TGTGCCAGCAGCTTAGGTGCGACCATGGGGGAAAACATTCAGTACTTC. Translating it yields CASSLGATMGENIQYF.

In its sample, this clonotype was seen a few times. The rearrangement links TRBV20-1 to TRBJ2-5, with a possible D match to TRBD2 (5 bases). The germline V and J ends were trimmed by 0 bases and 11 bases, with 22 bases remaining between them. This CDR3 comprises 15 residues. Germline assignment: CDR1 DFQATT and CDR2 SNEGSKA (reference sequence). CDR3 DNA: TGCAGTGCTAGAGATCGGTCCGTTCCTACGAGGGAGCAGTACTTC. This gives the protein CSARDRSVPTREQYF.

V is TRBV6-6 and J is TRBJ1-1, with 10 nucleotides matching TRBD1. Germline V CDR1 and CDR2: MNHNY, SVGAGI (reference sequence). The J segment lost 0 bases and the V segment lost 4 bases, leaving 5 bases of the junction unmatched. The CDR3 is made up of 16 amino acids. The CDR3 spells CASSSSDRGMNTEAFF. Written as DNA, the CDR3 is TGTGCCAGCAGTTCATCGGACAGGGGGATGAACACTGAAGCTTTCTTT.

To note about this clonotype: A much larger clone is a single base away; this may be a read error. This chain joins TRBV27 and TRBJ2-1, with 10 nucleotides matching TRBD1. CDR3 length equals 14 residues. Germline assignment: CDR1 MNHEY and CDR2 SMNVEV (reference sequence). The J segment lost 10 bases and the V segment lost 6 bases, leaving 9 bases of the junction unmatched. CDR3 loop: CASRLTGGSYEQFF. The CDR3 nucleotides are TGTGCCAGCAGGTTGACAGGGGGCTCCTACGAGCAGTTCTTC.

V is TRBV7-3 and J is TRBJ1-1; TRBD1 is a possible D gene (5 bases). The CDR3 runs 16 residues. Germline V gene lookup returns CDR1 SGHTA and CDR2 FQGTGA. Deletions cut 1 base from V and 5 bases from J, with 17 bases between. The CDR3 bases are TGTGCCAGCAGCTTAAATCCCCCGGGGGTGGGAACTGAAGCTTTCTTT. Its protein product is CASSLNPPGVGTEAFF.

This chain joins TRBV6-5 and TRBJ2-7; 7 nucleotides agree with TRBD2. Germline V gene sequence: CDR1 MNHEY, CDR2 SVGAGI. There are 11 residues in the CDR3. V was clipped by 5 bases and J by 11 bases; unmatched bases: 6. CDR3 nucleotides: TGTGCCAGCAGTCCCGGGACTATTGAGTACTTC. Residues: CASSPGTIEYF.

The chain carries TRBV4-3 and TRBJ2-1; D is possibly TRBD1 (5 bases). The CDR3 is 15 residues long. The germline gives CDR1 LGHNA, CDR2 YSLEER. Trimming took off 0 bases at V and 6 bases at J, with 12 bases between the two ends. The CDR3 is CASSQDRQGLNEQFF. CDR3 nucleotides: TGCGCCAGCAGCCAAGATCGTCAGGGCCTCAATGAGCAGTTCTTC.

The CDR3 DNA reads TGCGCCAGCTTGGCGGGGGGGACCTACAATGAGCAGTTCTTC. This sequence encodes CASLAGGTYNEQFF. The chain couples TRBV5-1 to TRBJ2-1, with 9 bases matching TRBD2. V gave up 7 bases and J gave up 2 bases; unmatched junction bases: 4. This CDR3 spans 14 amino acids. The V gene's germline CDR1 is SGHRS and CDR2 YFSETQ.

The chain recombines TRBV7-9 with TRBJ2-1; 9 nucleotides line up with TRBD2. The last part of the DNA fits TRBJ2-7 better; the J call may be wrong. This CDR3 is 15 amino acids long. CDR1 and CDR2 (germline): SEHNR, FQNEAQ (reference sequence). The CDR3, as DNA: TGTGCCAGCAGCTTATGGACTAGCGAAGACTACGAGCAGTACTTC. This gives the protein CASSLWTSEDYEQYF.

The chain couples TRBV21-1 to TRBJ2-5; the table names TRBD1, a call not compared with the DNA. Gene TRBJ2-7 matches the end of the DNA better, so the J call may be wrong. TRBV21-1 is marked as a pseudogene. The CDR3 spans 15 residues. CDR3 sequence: CASSKGGDSVYEQYF. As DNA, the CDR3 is TGTGCCAGCAGCAAAGGGGGGGACAGTGTCTACGAGCAGTACTTC.